The 28 T cell receptor beta chains given below trace back to one sample, sequenced in a study of blood T cell repertoires in COVID-19. Some clones are missing from TCRdb's copy, which holds only in-frame ones; the method was immunoSEQ multiplex PCR. The sample has about 190,000 clones, 90% seen once. Specimen: peripheral blood. These receptors were taken from a man aged 45 to 65 with acute or convalescent COVID-19.

This chain connects TRBV5-1 to TRBJ2-3, with a weak D call TRBD1 (5 bases). This CDR3 spans 15 amino acids. The V gene lost 0 bases and the J gene lost 3 bases, with 11 bases spanning the gap. CDR1 is SGHRS, CDR2 YFSETQ, per germline. This chain's CDR3 is CASSLGRVGTDTQYF. The CDR3 nucleotides read TGCGCCAGCAGCTTGGGCAGGGTAGGGACAGATACGCAGTATTTT.

The rearrangement uses TRBV14 and TRBJ2-7; perhaps TRBD1 as D (6 bases). The V gene's germline CDR1 is SGHDN and CDR2 FVKESK. This CDR3 has 12 amino acids. V was trimmed by 4 bases and J by 4 bases, leaving 8 bases between them. The CDR3 loop reads CASSPQGYEQYF. DNA for the CDR3: TGTGCCAGCAGCCCCCAGGGGTACGAGCAGTACTTC.

J is TRBJ1-4 and V is TRBV28, with 9 nucleotides matching TRBD1. Looked up from germline, CDR1 is MDHEN and CDR2 is SYDVKM. Germline trimming cut 2 bases from V and 8 bases from J; bases unmatched to any gene: 6. The CDR3 is 15 residues long. The CDR3 reads CASSLRQGGREKLFF. Written as DNA, the CDR3 is TGTGCCAGCAGTTTACGACAGGGGGGGAGAGAAAAACTGTTTTTT.

The V gene is TRBV6-2 or TRBV6-3, the J gene TRBJ1-4; TRBD1 matches at 8 bases. This CDR3 spans 14 amino acids. Germline values: CDR1 MNHEY, CDR2 SVGEGT. Losses at the gene ends were 5 bases for V and 5 bases for J; bases not matched to a gene: 4. The CDR3 region is CASSDRGSNEKLFF. DNA of the CDR3: TGTGCCAGCAGTGACAGGGGAAGCAATGAAAAACTGTTTTTT.

The genes are TRBV2 and TRBJ1-1; D might be TRBD1 (5 bases). The CDR3 consists of 14 residues. V dropped 4 bases and J dropped 3 bases, with 12 bases sitting between them. Germline-derived CDR1 and CDR2 are SNHLY and FYNNEI. CDR3 residues: CASSGVTRDTEAFF. The CDR3 nucleotides read TGTGCCAGCAGTGGAGTTACCAGGGACACTGAAGCTTTCTTT.

J is TRBJ2-5 and V is TRBV5-5; TRBD2 might be the D (7 bases). Trimming removed 1 base at V and 1 base at J, with 17 bases between. This CDR3 comprises 17 residues. The germline V gene has CDR1 SGHKS and CDR2 YYEKEE (reference sequence). The CDR3 sequence is CASSLSAGALFQETQYF. The CDR3 DNA is TGTGCCAGCAGCTTGTCGGCGGGGGCTCTTTTCCAAGAGACCCAGTACTTC.

The chain has TRBV3-1 (or the pseudogene TRBV3-2) and TRBJ1-6; TRBD1 might be the D (5 bases). This CDR3 is 17 amino acids long. Germline CDR1 LGHDT, CDR2 YNNKEL (reference sequence). Trimming took off 5 bases at V and 1 base at J, with 15 bases between the two ends. The CDR3 nucleotides read TGTGCCAGCAGCTGGGGGACTGCAAGATCCTATAATTCACCCCTCCACTTT. Protein product: CASSWGTARSYNSPLHF.

This chain uses TRBV28 with TRBJ1-2; D call uncertain. The V end was cut by 5 bases, the J end by 4 bases, with 17 bases between. From germline, CDR1 is MDHEN and CDR2 SYDVKM. This CDR3 has 15 residues. CDR3 coding DNA: TGTGCCAGCAGTCCGACGTGGGGAGGGATCTATGGCTACACCTTC. As protein: CASSPTWGGIYGYTF.

The rearrangement joins TRBV5-8 to TRBJ2-6, with 8 bases lining up with TRBD1. V was pared by 4 bases and J by 2 bases, with 5 bases of the junction left unmatched. The CDR3 contains 16 residues. Germline V gene lookup returns CDR1 SGHTS and CDR2 YDEGEE. CDR3 in amino acids: CASSRWTGPGANVLTF. CDR3 DNA: TGTGCCAGCAGCCGTTGGACAGGGCCTGGGGCCAACGTCCTGACTTTC.

This chain uses TRBV7-2 with TRBJ2-1; TRBD2 agrees at 8 bases. The ends lost 3 bases at V and 4 bases at J; junction bases unmatched: 5. Germline values: CDR1 SGHTA, CDR2 FQGNSA. The length of the CDR3 is 15 residues. Here the CDR3 reads CASSFAGGQYNEQFF. The CDR3 DNA is TGTGCCAGCAGCTTTGCGGGAGGCCAATACAATGAGCAGTTCTTC.

This clone turned up a few times. The V gene is TRBV9, the J gene TRBJ1-2; possible D gene TRBD1, 5 bases. Germline V gives CDR1 SGDLS, CDR2 YYNGEE. Trimming pared 3 bases from V and 3 bases from J, leaving 12 bases between. This CDR3 has 14 amino acids. The CDR3 region has the DNA TGTGCCAGCAGCGCCCAGGGCAGGGACTATGGCTACACCTTC. This encodes CASSAQGRDYGYTF.

The rearrangement uses TRBV29-1 and TRBJ1-1; a weak D match, TRBD1 (6 bases). Germline CDR1 and CDR2: SQVTM and ANQGSEA. This CDR3 has 12 amino acids. The V and J ends lost 5 bases and 4 bases respectively, with 11 bases between them. For the CDR3, the DNA is TGCAGCGTTCATGAAGGGGGCACTGAAGCTTTCTTT. Its protein is CSVHEGGTEAFF.

The J gene is TRBJ2-5, the V gene TRBV20-1; maybe TRBD1 (5 bases). Deletions cut 3 bases from V and 5 bases from J, with 7 bases between. Germline CDR1 DFQATT, CDR2 SNEGSKA (reference sequence). This CDR3 has 11 amino acids. The CDR3 protein is CSASRVETQYF. The CDR3 bases are TGCAGTGCTAGCAGGGTTGAGACCCAGTACTTC.

The chain uses TRBV7-9 and TRBJ1-6; D might be TRBD1 (6 bases). Per the germline V gene, CDR1 is SEHNR and CDR2 is FQNEAQ (reference sequence). Trimming took off 3 bases at V and 5 bases at J, with 11 bases between the two ends. The length of the CDR3 is 15 residues. The CDR3 loop is CASSFPQGNNSPLHF. CDR3 coding DNA: TGTGCCAGCAGCTTCCCTCAGGGGAATAATTCACCCCTCCACTTT.

This sequence joins TRBV18 and TRBJ1-6; D might be TRBD1 (5 bases). Trimming cost V 0 bases and J 7 bases, with 13 bases left between them. This CDR3 has 16 residues. CDR1 and CDR2 from the germline V gene are KGHSH and LQKENI. CDR3 region: CASSPPGTGSNSPLHF. The CDR3 bases are TGTGCCAGCTCACCACCGGGTACAGGCAGCAATTCACCCCTCCACTTT. The variable domain in full, completed from reference TRBV18 and TRBJ1-6, reads NAGVMQNPRHLVRRRGQEARLRCSPMKGHSHVYWYRQLPEEGLKFMVYLQKENIIDESGMPKERFSAEFPKEGPSILRIQQVVRGDSAAYFCASSPPGTGSNSPLHFGNGTRLTVT.

This sequence joins TRBV29-1 and TRBJ2-2, with 11 bases lining up with TRBD2. The CDR3 is 14 residues long. V was pared by 6 bases and J by 3 bases, with 3 bases of the junction left unmatched. The germline V gene encodes CDR1 SQVTM and CDR2 ANQGSEA. CDR3 residues: CSVGTSGYTGELFF. The DNA of the CDR3 is TGCAGCGTGGGGACTAGCGGATACACCGGGGAGCTGTTTTTT.

This chain connects TRBV29-1 to TRBJ2-7; 7 bases are shared with TRBD1. Trimming took 7 bases from V and 4 from J; bases not matched to a gene: 10. The CDR3 covers 13 residues. Germline CDR1 SQVTM, CDR2 ANQGSEA. For the CDR3, the DNA is TGCAGCGCGCAGAGACAGGGAGAGTACGAGCAGTACTTC. Its translation: CSAQRQGEYEQYF.

The rearrangement uses TRBV11-2 and TRBJ2-1, with 11 positions matching TRBD2. CDR1 and CDR2 (germline): SGHAT, FQNNGV. V gave up 3 bases and J gave up 5 bases; unmatched junction bases: 6. This CDR3 region has 16 residues. This chain's CDR3 is CASSFYGTSGNNEQFF. CDR3 in DNA: TGTGCCAGCAGCTTTTACGGGACTAGCGGTAACAATGAGCAGTTCTTC.

The rearrangement uses TRBV2 and TRBJ2-7; 8 bases are shared with TRBD2. This CDR3 comprises 13 residues. CDR1 is SNHLY, CDR2 FYNNEI, per germline. V shed 7 bases, J shed 3 bases, and the junction held 5 bases outside the gene matches. The CDR3 bases are TGTGCCAGCACCGGACTAGCTAACTACGAGCAGTACTTC. This sequence encodes CASTGLANYEQYF.

The CDR3, as DNA: TGTGCCAGCAGTACTCGACAGGAGAGTGAAAAACTGTTTTTT. It specifies CASSTRQESEKLFF. V is TRBV6-2 or TRBV6-3 and J is TRBJ1-4, with TRBD1 as a possible D gene (6 bases). Trimming pared 5 bases from V and 7 bases from J, leaving 14 bases between. CDR3 length: 14 amino acids. Germline values: CDR1 MNHEY, CDR2 SVGEGT.

J is TRBJ1-1 and V is TRBV7-9, with 7 bases lining up with TRBD1. V gave up 6 bases and J gave up 1 base; unmatched junction bases: 5. CDR1 and CDR2 (germline): SEHNR, FQNEAQ (reference sequence). The CDR3 loop spans 14 amino acids. The CDR3 protein is CASRPGGKNTEAFF. CDR3 DNA sequence: TGTGCCAGCAGGCCAGGGGGGAAGAACACTGAAGCTTTCTTT.

The chain has TRBV5-6 and TRBJ2-5, with TRBD2 matching 8 bases. The CDR3 consists of 13 residues. The J segment lost 4 bases and the V segment lost 3 bases, leaving 2 bases of the junction unmatched. Germline-derived CDR1 and CDR2 are SGHDT and YYEEEE. CDR3 nucleotides: TGTGCCAGCAGCTACAGCGGGAGAGAGACCCAGTACTTC. Translating gives CASSYSGRETQYF.

The rearrangement joins TRBV4-3 to TRBJ2-1, with 9 bases matching TRBD1. Germline V gene sequence: CDR1 LGHNA, CDR2 YSLEER. V shed 3 bases and J 7 bases; nucleotides not matched to a gene: 13. The CDR3 is 17 residues long. The CDR3 here is CASSQFPPGQGGNEQFF. DNA for the CDR3: TGCGCCAGCAGCCAGTTCCCCCCGGGACAGGGAGGGAATGAGCAGTTCTTC.

CDR3 DNA: TGTGCCAGTAGTATAGTCCCCGGGTCGGACGAGCAGTACTTC. This translates into CASSIVPGSDEQYF. The chain recombines TRBV19 with TRBJ2-7; D gene unclear. Germline CDR1 LNHDA, CDR2 SQIVND (reference sequence). This CDR3 contains 14 residues. Trimming took 1 base from V and 5 from J, leaving 12 bases between them. The variable domain in full, with the rest retrieved from reference TRBV19 and TRBJ2-7, is DGGITQSPKYLFRKEGQNVTLSCEQNLNHDAMYWYRQDPGQGLRLIYYSQIVNDFQKGDIAEGYSVSREKKESFPLTVTSAQKNPTAFYLCASSIVPGSDEQYFGPGTRLTVT.

This chain connects TRBV5-4 to TRBJ2-2, with D maybe TRBD1 (6 bases). The CDR3 has 16 amino acids. Germline V gene sequence: CDR1 SGHNT, CDR2 YYREEE (reference sequence). The ends were cut back, 4 bases at V and 0 bases at J, with 13 bases in the middle. DNA of the CDR3: TGTGCCAGCAGCCCAAGGGCAGGGGCGAACACCGGGGAGCTGTTTTTT. It specifies CASSPRAGANTGELFF.

The J gene is TRBJ1-6, the V gene TRBV5-1; D remains unclear. CDR3 length equals 15 residues. V lost 0 bases, J lost 9 bases, and 13 bases lay in between. Germline lookup yields CDR1 SGHRS and CDR2 YFSETQ. The CDR3 coding sequence is TGCGCCAGCAGCTTGGGCCAGGACTTCGGTTCACCCCTCCACTTT. This translates into CASSLGQDFGSPLHF.

The CDR3 loop is CASSLVALAGNEQFF. The CDR3 DNA reads TGTGCCAGCAGTTTGGTAGCACTAGCGGGAAATGAGCAGTTCTTC. V gene TRBV27 combines with J gene TRBJ2-1; TRBD2 aligns across 10 bases. Germline V CDR1 and CDR2: MNHEY, SMNVEV (reference sequence). The CDR3 contains 15 residues. J lost 7 bases, V lost 3 bases, and 6 bases had no gene match.

The rearrangement links TRBV6-2 or TRBV6-3 to TRBJ1-5; D gene uncertain. V lost 4 bases and J 9 bases, leaving 13 bases between the germline ends. CDR1 is MNHEY and CDR2 is SVGEGT in the germline V gene. This CDR3 is 13 amino acids long. Written as DNA, the CDR3 is TGTGCCAGCAGTTCCGGCGGGCATACGCCCCAGCATTTT. It encodes CASSSGGHTPQHF.